This T cell receptor beta chain was sequenced for a study of CD8+ T cells in alopecia areata. Study-level points and caveats: Sharing of TCR sequences between patients (possibly for HLA-related reasons) was less clear than in mice.

This CDR3 has 14 amino acids. V lost 6 bases, J lost 4 bases, and 2 bases stayed unmatched. The V gene's germline CDR1 is SGDLS and CDR2 YYNGEE. Following RNA extraction, reverse transcription yielded cDNA that acted as the sequencing template. Generated by immunoSEQ multiplex PCR, the TCRdb table keeps only in-frame clones and is missing some. The sample yields some 160,000 clones, around 62% seen once. Details on this clone: Its antigen is not identified.

The sample consisted of CD8+ T cells sorted from blood. The TCR was taken from a human donor in good health. The chain couples TRBV9 to TRBJ1-3, with TRBD1 matching 12 bases. CDR3: CASTGTGGGNTIYF. CDR3 DNA: TGTGCCAGCACCGGGACAGGGGGCGGAAACACCATATATTTT. The whole variable domain, remainder taken from reference TRBV9 and TRBJ1-3, is DSGVTQTPKHLITATGQRVTLRCSPRSGDLSVYWYQQSLDQGLQFLIQYYNGEERAKGNILERFSAQQFPDLHSELNLSSLELGDSALYFCASTGTGGGNTIYFGEGSWLTVV.